Presented here are 22 T cell receptor beta chains from one specimen sequenced in a study of cytomegalovirus exposure and HLA in healthy donors. The PCR ran on 60 Vbeta and 13 Jbeta primers. Repertoires were generated with immunoSEQ multiplex PCR, while TCRdb's copy carries only in-frame clones and drops some. The data show about 190,000 clones, with roughly 80% seen just once and around 2.2% held by the top ten. The sequencing input was PBMCs. The receptors here all came from a woman aged 25 to 45 in good health and CMV-seropositive.

The chain carries TRBV27 and TRBJ2-3; D call uncertain. V lost 6 bases and J 1 base, leaving 11 bases between the germline ends. Germline V gene lookup returns CDR1 MNHEY and CDR2 SMNVEV (reference sequence). The CDR3 length is 14 residues. The CDR3 DNA follows: TGTGCCAGCAGCCCTCTCCGAGGCACAGATACGCAGTATTTT. This gives the protein CASSPLRGTDTQYF.

The CDR3 is CASSLGQGADTQYF. For the CDR3, the DNA is TGTGCCAGCAGTTTAGGACAGGGGGCAGATACGCAGTATTTT. The gene calls are TRBV27 and TRBJ2-3, with 10 bases fitting TRBD1. Germline V gene sequence: CDR1 MNHEY, CDR2 SMNVEV (reference sequence). The V segment lost 2 bases and the J segment 4 bases; nucleotides outside the gene matches: 0. This CDR3 has 14 residues.

This clone was counted only a few times. The rearrangement uses TRBV4-1 and TRBJ2-7; 9 bases match TRBD2. The CDR3 runs 15 residues. The V and J ends lost 0 bases and 4 bases, in that order; junction bases with no gene match: 4. The germline V gene has CDR1 MGHRA and CDR2 YSYEKL. CDR3 sequence: CASSQEAGGRYEQYF. Written as DNA, the CDR3 is TGCGCCAGCAGCCAAGAAGCGGGGGGTCGTTACGAGCAGTACTTC.

This clone was counted a few times. The V gene is TRBV4-2, the J gene TRBJ2-3; tentative D call: TRBD1 (5 bases). From germline, CDR1 is LGHNA and CDR2 YNFKEQ. Trimming shortened V by 2 bases and J by 2 bases, and 29 bases separated the two germline ends. The CDR3 is 21 amino acids. The CDR3 coding sequence is TGTGCCAGCAGCCAATGGTTGGCAGGAAGAATAGTCGGACAAAACACAGATACGCAGTATTTT. Encoded protein: CASSQWLAGRIVGQNTDTQYF.

The gene calls are TRBV7-9 and TRBJ1-2; D gene uncertain. The V end was cut by 2 bases, the J end by 5 bases, with 6 bases between. This CDR3 has 12 amino acids. The germline CDR1 and CDR2 sequences are SEHNR and FQNEAQ (reference sequence). CDR3 loop: CASSLTGYGYTF. The CDR3 DNA reads TGTGCCAGCAGCTTAACGGGTTATGGCTACACCTTC.

Here the CDR3 reads CASSMRGYNEQFF. The CDR3 nucleotides read TGTGCCAGCAGCATGCGGGGTTACAATGAGCAGTTCTTC. This chain links TRBV11-2 with TRBJ2-1, with a weak D call TRBD2 (6 bases). Germline loops: CDR1 SGHAT, CDR2 FQNNGV. The CDR3 spans 13 residues. V lost 5 bases and J 4 bases, leaving 9 bases between the germline ends.

This clone has only a few counts. This chain links TRBV29-1 with TRBJ2-7; TRBD2 might be the D (6 bases). V was trimmed by 4 bases and J by 3 bases, leaving 16 bases between them. Germline V gene data show CDR1 as SQVTM and CDR2 as ANQGSEA. CDR3 length: 14 amino acids. The CDR3 sequence: CSVVTERAHYEQYF. In DNA, the CDR3 is TGCAGCGTTGTCACCGAGCGGGCCCACTACGAGCAGTACTTC.

The CDR3 loop reads CASSDPLAGVEQYF. CDR3 DNA sequence: TGTGCCAGCAGTGACCCTCTAGCGGGAGTGGAGCAGTACTTC. This chain connects TRBV25-1 to TRBJ2-7; 10 nucleotides agree with TRBD2. The germline V gene has CDR1 MGHDK and CDR2 SYGVNS. V was clipped by 3 bases and J by 7 bases; unmatched bases: 6. There are 14 residues in the CDR3.

The sample holds one count of this clone. The chain carries TRBV6-6 and TRBJ1-4; unclear D gene. The germline V and J ends were trimmed by 5 bases and 5 bases, with 15 bases remaining between them. Germline values: CDR1 MNHNY, CDR2 SVGAGI (reference sequence). This CDR3 has 15 amino acids. The CDR3 DNA follows: TGTGCCAGCAGTCCCCGGCAGGTTTTAAATGAAAAACTGTTTTTT. It encodes CASSPRQVLNEKLFF.

V usage is TRBV9 and J usage is TRBJ1-2, with 7 nucleotides matching TRBD1. V dropped 3 bases and J dropped 8; count of bases not matched to a gene: 7. The CDR3 is made up of 13 amino acids. CDR1 and CDR2 from the germline V gene are SGDLS and YYNGEE. CDR3 DNA: TGTGCCAGCAGCGGATGGACAGGACAGGGCTACACCTTC. It encodes CASSGWTGQGYTF.

The chain has TRBV15 and TRBJ2-5; weak D call: TRBD1 (5 bases). V gave up 5 bases and J gave up 5 bases, with 15 bases separating them. The V gene's germline CDR1 is LNHNV and CDR2 YYDKDF (reference sequence). The CDR3 has 14 amino acids. CDR3 residues: CATSEGAGQETQYF. In DNA form, the CDR3 reads TGTGCCACCAGCGAAGGGGCTGGTCAGGAGACCCAGTACTTC.

This clone was seen a single time. V and J are TRBV19 and TRBJ2-3; 12 positions match TRBD2. The CDR3 covers 16 residues. Per the germline V gene, CDR1 is LNHDA and CDR2 is SQIVND (reference sequence). V was clipped by 5 bases and J by 3 bases; unmatched bases: 6. The CDR3 spells CASSPVTSGSTDTQYF. The CDR3 DNA reads TGTGCCAGTAGTCCTGTGACTAGCGGGAGTACAGATACGCAGTATTTT.

The chain uses TRBV30 and TRBJ2-1; TRBD1 is a possible D gene (6 bases). The germline V and J ends were trimmed by 0 bases and 8 bases, with 17 bases remaining between them. CDR1 GTSNPN and CDR2 SVGIG come from the germline V gene (reference sequence). This CDR3 is built from 15 residues. The CDR3 spells CAWSVGQGLPDEQFF. Written as DNA, the CDR3 is TGTGCCTGGAGTGTCGGGCAGGGGCTCCCCGATGAGCAGTTCTTC.

V and J are TRBV5-5 and TRBJ1-5; 11 bases map to TRBD1. The CDR3 totals 17 residues. CDR1 and CDR2 from the germline V gene are SGHKS and YYEKEE (reference sequence). Trimming at V came to 4 bases and at J to 0 bases, leaving 6 bases not matched to a gene. CDR3 nucleotide sequence: TGTGCCAGCAGCAGGGACAGGGGGGGCTATAGCAATCAGCCCCAGCATTTT. Protein: CASSRDRGGYSNQPQHF. Full variable domain (remainder filled in from reference TRBV5-5 and TRBJ1-5): DAGVTQSPTHLIKTRGQQVTLRCSPISGHKSVSWYQQVLGQGPQFIFQYYEKEERGRGNFPDRFSARQFPNYSSELNVNALLLGDSALYLCASSRDRGGYSNQPQHFGDGTRLSIL.

This clone has just one count. The V gene is TRBV9, the J gene TRBJ2-2; D is undetermined. The CDR3 sequence is 13 residues long. Germline-derived CDR1 and CDR2 are SGDLS and YYNGEE. V gave up 4 bases and J gave up 4 bases, with 8 bases separating them. The CDR3 here is CASSIHPTGELFF. The CDR3, as DNA: TGTGCCAGCAGCATACACCCCACCGGGGAGCTGTTTTTT.

The chain carries TRBV18 and TRBJ2-6, with unresolved D. Deletions cut 4 bases from V and 1 base from J, with 5 bases between. CDR1 is KGHSH and CDR2 is LQKENI in the germline V gene. The CDR3 sequence is 14 residues long. The CDR3 region is CASSRESGANVLTF. CDR3 nucleotide sequence: TGTGCCAGCTCACGAGAATCTGGGGCCAACGTCCTGACTTTC.

The genes are TRBV5-6 and TRBJ2-2, with D tentatively TRBD1 (6 bases). The V gene's germline CDR1 is SGHDT and CDR2 YYEEEE. Trimming left V 3 bases short and J 7 bases short, with 10 bases between. The CDR3 sequence is 13 residues long. CDR3 sequence: CASSSRGGGELFF. The DNA for the CDR3 is TGTGCCAGCAGCTCCAGGGGTGGCGGGGAGCTGTTTTTT.

This chain links TRBV21-1 with TRBJ1-5; the DNA was not used to check the table's D call, TRBD1. TRBV21-1 is deemed a pseudogene. The CDR3 sequence is 16 residues long. This chain's CDR3 is CASTIRQGEGNQPQHF. CDR3 DNA sequence: TGTGCCAGCACTATCCGACAGGGTGAGGGCAATCAGCCCCAGCATTTT.

The chain combines TRBV29-1 with TRBJ1-4; D possibly corresponds to TRBD1 (6 bases). CDR1 and CDR2 from the germline V gene are SQVTM and ANQGSEA. The CDR3 sequence is 14 residues long. Trimming left V 3 bases short and J 4 bases short, with 12 bases between. CDR3 DNA sequence: TGCAGCGTTGAGGGGGCAGAGAATAATGAAAAACTGTTTTTT. Translating gives CSVEGAENNEKLFF. Full variable domain (remainder filled in from reference TRBV29-1 and TRBJ1-4): SAVISQKPSRDICQRGTSLTIQCQVDSQVTMMFWYRQQPGQSLTLIATANQGSEATYESGFVIDKFPISRPNLTFSTLTVSNMSPEDSSIYLCSVEGAENNEKLFFGSGTQLSVL.

J is TRBJ1-2 and V is TRBV4-3; D is ambiguous. The ends were cut back, 0 bases at V and 7 bases at J, with 21 bases in the middle. CDR1 is LGHNA, CDR2 YSLEER, per germline. The CDR3 totals 17 residues. The CDR3 sequence: CASSQEELTDLRGGYTF. The CDR3 DNA reads TGCGCCAGCAGCCAAGAAGAGCTAACAGACCTGCGGGGTGGCTACACCTTC.

The J gene is TRBJ2-2, the V gene TRBV5-4; TRBD2 aligns across 11 bases. The length of the CDR3 is 17 residues. V shed 3 bases, J shed 4 bases, and the junction held 8 bases outside the gene matches. CDR1 SGHNT and CDR2 YYREEE come from the germline V gene (reference sequence). CDR3 in DNA: TGTGCCAGCAGCTCGGTTAGCGGGGGGGCCGTCACCGGGGAGCTGTTTTTT. Amino acids: CASSSVSGGAVTGELFF.

The chain combines TRBV30 with TRBJ1-1; 7 bases are a match to TRBD1. The germline V gene has CDR1 GTSNPN and CDR2 SVGIG (reference sequence). With 7 bases clipped from V and 10 bases from J, the junction kept 15 bases outside the gene matches. The CDR3 runs 13 residues. CDR3 residues: CAFQGGLGNVAFF. CDR3 DNA sequence: TGTGCCTTCCAGGGGGGATTAGGTAACGTAGCTTTCTTT.